The source of this T cell receptor (beta chain) is a study of spatial heterogeneity in lung cancer. Across the study: The count of detected beta-chain sequences consistently exceeded that of alpha-chain sequences.

Time point: sample taken at primary tumor resection. Whole RNA, isolated from tumor, nontumor lung or frozen PBMC, was sequenced without prior sorting. This clonotype was seen ten or more times. MiXCR, run by TCRdb on the 5' RACE reads, gives a single entry per CDR3 protein. This table has some 87,000 distinct CDR3 sequences, approximately 8.9% appearing once. The CDR3 extends over 14 amino acids. Between the trimmed V and J ends, which lost 1 base and 4 bases, there was a span of 11 bases. The V gene's germline CDR1 is MDHEN and CDR2 SYDVKM. V is TRBV28 and J is TRBJ2-7; no firm D call. The source material was PBMCs, sampled at surgery. This TCR came from a male donor with early-stage non-small cell lung cancer. The CDR3 sequence is CASSLSGRSYEQYF. CDR3 nucleotides: TGTGCCAGCAGTTTATCTGGCAGGAGTTACGAGCAGTACTTC.